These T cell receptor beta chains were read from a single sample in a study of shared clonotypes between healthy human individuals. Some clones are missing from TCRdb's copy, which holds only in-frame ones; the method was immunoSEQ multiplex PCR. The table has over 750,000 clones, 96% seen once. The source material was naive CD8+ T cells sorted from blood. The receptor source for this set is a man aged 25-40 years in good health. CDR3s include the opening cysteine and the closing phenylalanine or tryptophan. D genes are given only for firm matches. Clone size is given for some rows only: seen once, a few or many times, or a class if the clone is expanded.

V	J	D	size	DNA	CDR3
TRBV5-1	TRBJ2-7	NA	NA	TGCGCCAGCAGCTTGGGTATACAGGGCCCCCTCTACGAGCAGTACTTC	CASSLGIQGPLYEQYF
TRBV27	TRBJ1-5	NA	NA	TGTGCCAGCAGTTTGTCAGGGGCTCTTAGCAATCAGCCCCAGCATTTT	CASSLSGALSNQPQHF
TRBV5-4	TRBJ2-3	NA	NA	TGTGCCAGCAGCTCCGGGGATCTTCGCACAGATACGCAGTATTTT	CASSSGDLRTDTQYF
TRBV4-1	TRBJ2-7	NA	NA	TGCGCCAGCAGCCAGGGGGGTAGGTCCTACGAGCAGTACTTC	CASSQGGRSYEQYF
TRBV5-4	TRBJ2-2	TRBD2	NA	TGTGCCAGCAGCTTCGTGGGAGGGGACGGGGAGCTGTTTTTT	CASSFVGGDGELFF
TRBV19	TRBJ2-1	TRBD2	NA	TGTGCCAGTAGTATTACGGGAGGGCAAAATGAGCAGTTCTTC	CASSITGGQNEQFF
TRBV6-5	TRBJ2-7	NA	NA	TGTGCCAGCAGTTACGGGGTGGAGGTAAACGAGCAGTACTTC	CASSYGVEVNEQYF
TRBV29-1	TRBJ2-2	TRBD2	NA	TGCAGCGTTTCGACTAGCGGGAGGACCGGGGAGCTGTTTTTT	CSVSTSGRTGELFF
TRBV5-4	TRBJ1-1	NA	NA	TGTGCCAGCAGCCCAGCTGCGGCGACTGAAGCTTTCTTT	CASSPAAATEAFF
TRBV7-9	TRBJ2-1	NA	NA	TGTGCCAGCAGCTTAGGAAATAGGCCCCACAATGAGCAGTTCTTC	CASSLGNRPHNEQFF
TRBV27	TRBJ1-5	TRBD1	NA	TGTGCCAGCAGCCGTTCGACAGGGCGAAGCAATCAGCCCCAGCATTTT	CASSRSTGRSNQPQHF
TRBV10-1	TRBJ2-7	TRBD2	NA	TGCGCCAGCAGTGAAACGGGAGGGCCCTACGAGCAGTACTTC	CASSETGGPYEQYF
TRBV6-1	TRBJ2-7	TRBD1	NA	TGTGCCAGCAGGAGCGGACAGGGCCCTATCGACGAGCAGTACTTC	CASRSGQGPIDEQYF
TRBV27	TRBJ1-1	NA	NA	TGTGCCAGCAGTTTGGGGACTACGGGCACAGCTTTCTTT	CASSLGTTGTAFF
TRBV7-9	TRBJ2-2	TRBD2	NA	TGTGCCAGCAGCCCGGGACTACGGGGCACCGGGGAGCTGTTTTTT	CASSPGLRGTGELFF
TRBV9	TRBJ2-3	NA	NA	TGTGCCAGCAGCGCCCTAAGGACGCAGTATTTT	CASSALRTQYF
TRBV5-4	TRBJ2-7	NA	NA	TGTGCCAGCAGCCCCCTTGACAGCGCCTACGAGCAGTACTTC	CASSPLDSAYEQYF
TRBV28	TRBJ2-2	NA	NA	TGTGCCAGCAGTTTATCAGCGGCAAGGCTTATCACCGGGGAGCTGTTTTTT	CASSLSAARLITGELFF
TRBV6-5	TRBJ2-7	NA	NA	TGTGCCAGCAGCCTCTCCTGGGGGGCGGAAGAGCAGTACTTC	CASSLSWGAEEQYF
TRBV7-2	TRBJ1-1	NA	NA	TGTGCCAGCAGCTTAGAAGGGATTGAAGCTTTCTTT	CASSLEGIEAFF
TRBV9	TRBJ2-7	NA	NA	TGTGCCAGCAGCGTAGGAATAGAGTTCTACGAGCAGTACTTC	CASSVGIEFYEQYF
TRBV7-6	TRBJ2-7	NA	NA	TGTGCCAGCAGCTTAGATGTCGGGAGTGGCTACGAGCAGTACTTC	CASSLDVGSGYEQYF
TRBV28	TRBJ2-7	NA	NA	TGTGCCAGCAGTCAGGGACGGAGCTCCTACGAGCAGTACTTC	CASSQGRSSYEQYF
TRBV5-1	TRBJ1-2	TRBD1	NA	TGCGCCAGCAGCTTGGGGGCAGGGGGCGAATATGGCTACACCTTC	CASSLGAGGEYGYTF
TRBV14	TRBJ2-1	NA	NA	TGTGCCAGCAACCCGAATGGGGGTTGGGGAGATGAGCAGTTCTTC	CASNPNGGWGDEQFF
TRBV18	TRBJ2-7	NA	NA	TGTGCCAGCTCACCGAGGGGTTTTTACGAGCAGTACTTC	CASSPRGFYEQYF
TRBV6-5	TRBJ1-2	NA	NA	TGTGCCAGCAGTTACTCGCAGGGGAGCGGCTATGGCTACACCTTC	CASSYSQGSGYGYTF
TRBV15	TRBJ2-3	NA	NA	TGTGCCACCAGCAGAGCCTTCACAGATACGCAGTATTTT	CATSRAFTDTQYF
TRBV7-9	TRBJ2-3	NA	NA	TGTGCCAGCAGCGCTACCTTGAGCACGGATACGCAGTATTTT	CASSATLSTDTQYF
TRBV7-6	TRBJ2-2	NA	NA	TGTGCCAGCAGCTTAATCTCGGGAGTTAGGAACACCGGGGAGCTGTTTTTT	CASSLISGVRNTGELFF
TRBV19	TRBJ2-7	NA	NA	TGTGCCAGTAGTATAACTACTAGCCCCAACGAGCAGTACTTC	CASSITTSPNEQYF
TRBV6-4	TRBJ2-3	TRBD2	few	TGTGCCAGCAGTAGGACTAGCGGGAGCACAGATACGCAGTATTTT	CASSRTSGSTDTQYF
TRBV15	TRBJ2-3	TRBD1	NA	TGTGCCACCAGCAGAGGGGACAGTAGCACAGATACGCAGTATTTT	CATSRGDSSTDTQYF
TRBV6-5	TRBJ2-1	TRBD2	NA	TGTGCCAGCAGTCCCGGACTAGGGTGGTTCTTC	CASSPGLGWFF
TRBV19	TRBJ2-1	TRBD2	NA	TGTGCCAGGATCACACTAGCGGGAGGGCCACATGAGCAGTTCTTC	CARITLAGGPHEQFF
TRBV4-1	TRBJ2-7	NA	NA	TGCGCCAGCAGCCAAGGGCCCCTAGGGATCTACGAGCAGTACTTC	CASSQGPLGIYEQYF
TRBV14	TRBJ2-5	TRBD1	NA	TGTGCCAGCAGCCTTATACAGGGGGAGACCCAGTACTTC	CASSLIQGETQYF
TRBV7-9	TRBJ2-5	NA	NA	TGTGCCAGCAGCTATCTAGCGGAGACCCAGTACTTC	CASSYLAETQYF
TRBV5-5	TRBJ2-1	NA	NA	TGTGCCAGCATCCTAACCGGGACACCATTGAATGAGCAGTTCTTC	CASILTGTPLNEQFF
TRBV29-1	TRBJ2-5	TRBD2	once	TGCAGCGTTGTGGGCGGGAGGCCCTCAGAGACCCAGTACTTC	CSVVGGRPSETQYF
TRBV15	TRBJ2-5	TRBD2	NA	TGTGCCACCAGCAGAGAGCGGGAGGACGAGACCCAGTACTTC	CATSREREDETQYF
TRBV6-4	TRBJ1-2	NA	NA	TGTGCCAGCAGTGAAGGGTACAGTTCTAACTATGGCTACACCTTC	CASSEGYSSNYGYTF
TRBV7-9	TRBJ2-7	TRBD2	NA	TGTGCCAGCAGCTTTTCCAGCGGGAGTGCGTTCGACGAGCAGTACTTC	CASSFSSGSAFDEQYF
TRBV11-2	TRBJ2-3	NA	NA	TGTGCCAGCAGCTTAGTCCTAGGGCCTAGCACAGATACGCAGTATTTT	CASSLVLGPSTDTQYF
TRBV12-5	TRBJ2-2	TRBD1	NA	TGTGCTAGTAGTCGGACAGGGAACACCGGGGAGCTGTTTTTT	CASSRTGNTGELFF
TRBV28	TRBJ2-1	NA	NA	TGTGCCAGCAGTTTGCCTCCCCACAACAATGAGCAGTTCTTC	CASSLPPHNNEQFF
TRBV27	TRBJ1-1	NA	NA	TGTGCCAGCAGTTTGGTGGGGGGCGTAGCTGAAGCTTTCTTT	CASSLVGGVAEAFF